This T cell receptor beta chain originates from a study of T cells in Graves' hyperthyroidism and ophthalmopathy. General study points: By a 13 V-J model, ophthalmopathy was set apart from stable hyperthyroidism. Before onset, by a median of around 6.4 months, the model predicted ophthalmopathy.

Every diagnosis used clinical symptoms, serum thyroxine and TRAb, thyroid ultrasound and orbital computed tomography. CDR1 is LNHDA and CDR2 is SQIVND in the germline V gene (reference sequence). V lost 3 bases to trimming and J lost 2 bases, with 17 bases between them. The CDR3 spans 16 residues. Comments on this clonotype: Antigen unknown.

Amplification of TCR beta CDR3 regions used RNA as the template. Using the HTBI primer set, a first-round RT-PCR was run on the TCR CDR3. TCRdb analysed the multiplex PCR reads with MiXCR anew, one entry per CDR3 protein. The sample carries about 400,000 distinct CDR3 sequences, roughly 14% recorded once. The rearrangement uses TRBV19 and TRBJ2-7, with D possibly being TRBD1 or TRBD2 (6 bases each). The sample taken for sequencing was blood. This receptor was identified in a man aged 18-30 years with Graves' ophthalmopathy. Written as DNA, the CDR3 is TGTGCCAGTAGTATGTCAACAGGGACTTCTACCTACGAGCAGTACTTC. This codes for CASSMSTGTSTYEQYF.